The subject of this entry is one T cell receptor (beta chain). This record comes from a study of shared T cell receptors in the human thymus. Method: immunoSEQ multiplex PCR; TCRdb's copy keeps in-frame clones and lacks some. The sample carries roughly 700,000 clones, around 87% recorded once. The CDR3 totals 16 residues. CDR1 MDHEN and CDR2 SYDVKM come from the germline V gene. The ends lost 5 bases at V and 15 bases at J; junction bases unmatched: 20. The sample was also linked to a second study, of human thymus T cells. According to that study: Immunologically healthy infants in Finland undergoing congenital heart defect surgery were the donors. Thymus specimens were resections from corrective heart surgery. Biased V and J segment usage appeared in thymus and peripheral blood. Related research reported highly overlapping thymic repertoires among unrelated individuals.

The material sequenced was thymocytes. V usage is TRBV28 and J usage is TRBJ2-1, with 9 bases aligning to TRBD1. This clonotype was obtained from a boy in the first two years of life with a congenital heart defect. DNA for the CDR3: TGTGCCAGCAGTCCCAGACAGGGGGACCAGGACGCACGACGGTTCTTC. Protein sequence: CASSPRQGDQDARRFF.